The present T cell receptor (beta chain) was sequenced within a study of blood T cell repertoires in COVID-19. Study information: Samples representing acute and convalescent COVID-19 were sourced from the United States, Italy and Spain. Sources were T cells, B-cell-depleted T cells, or PBMCs; the material itself was cDNA or gDNA.

After removal of 6 bases from V and 6 bases from J, the junction contained 6 bases not matched to a gene. This CDR3 is 13 amino acids long. CDR1 is SNHLY, CDR2 FYNNEI, per germline. How the authors handled the data: Reference gene primer amplification gave estimated nucleated cell counts. TCRdb's copy holds only in-frame clones and misses some; the assay was immunoSEQ multiplex PCR. D and trimming were read from the DNA, whereas the V and J calls and clone size are those reported in that table. The table records around 180,000 clones, more than 70% of them present only once. A single count supports this clone.

The chain is built from TRBV2 and TRBJ2-3; 7 nucleotides agree with TRBD1. Sequencing was done on a sample of peripheral blood. The clonotype comes from a woman older than 75 with active or convalescent COVID-19. CDR3 sequence reads: CASRQGLGDTQYF. For the CDR3, the DNA is TGTGCCAGCAGACAGGGGTTGGGTGATACGCAGTATTTT.